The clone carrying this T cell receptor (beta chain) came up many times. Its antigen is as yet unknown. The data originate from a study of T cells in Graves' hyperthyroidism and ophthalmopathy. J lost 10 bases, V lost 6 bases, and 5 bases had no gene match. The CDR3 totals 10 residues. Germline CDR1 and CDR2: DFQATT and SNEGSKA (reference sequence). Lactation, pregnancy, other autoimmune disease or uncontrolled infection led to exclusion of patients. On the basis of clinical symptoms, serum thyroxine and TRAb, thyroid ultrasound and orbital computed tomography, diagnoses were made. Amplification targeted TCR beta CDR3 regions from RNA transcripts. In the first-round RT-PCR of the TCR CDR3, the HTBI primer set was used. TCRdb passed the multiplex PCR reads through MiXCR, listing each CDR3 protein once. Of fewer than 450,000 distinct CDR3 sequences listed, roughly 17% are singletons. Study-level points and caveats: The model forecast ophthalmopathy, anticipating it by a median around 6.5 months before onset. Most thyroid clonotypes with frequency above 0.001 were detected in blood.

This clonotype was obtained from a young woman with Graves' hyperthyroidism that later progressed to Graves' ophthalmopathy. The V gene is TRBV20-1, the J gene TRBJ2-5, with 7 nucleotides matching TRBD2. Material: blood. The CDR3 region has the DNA TGCAGTGCAGGCGGGGAGGGCCAGTACTTC. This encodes CSAGGEGQYF.